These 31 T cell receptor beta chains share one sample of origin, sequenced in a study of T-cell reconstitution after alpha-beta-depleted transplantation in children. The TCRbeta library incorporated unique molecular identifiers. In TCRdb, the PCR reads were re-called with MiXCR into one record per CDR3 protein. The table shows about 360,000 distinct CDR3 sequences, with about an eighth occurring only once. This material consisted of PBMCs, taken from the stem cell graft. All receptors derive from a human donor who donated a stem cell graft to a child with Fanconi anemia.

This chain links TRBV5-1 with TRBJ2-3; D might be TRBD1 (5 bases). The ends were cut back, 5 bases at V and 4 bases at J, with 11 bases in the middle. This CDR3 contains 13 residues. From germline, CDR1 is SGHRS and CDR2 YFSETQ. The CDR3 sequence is CASRNQGADTQYF. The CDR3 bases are TGCGCCAGCAGGAATCAGGGCGCAGATACGCAGTATTTT.

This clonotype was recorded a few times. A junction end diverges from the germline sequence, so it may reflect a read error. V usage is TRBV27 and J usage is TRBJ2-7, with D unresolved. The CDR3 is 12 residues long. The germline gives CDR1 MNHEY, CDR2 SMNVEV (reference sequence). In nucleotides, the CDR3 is TGTGCCAGCAGTAGCGACACCTACGAGCAGAACTTC. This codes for CASSSDTYEQNF.

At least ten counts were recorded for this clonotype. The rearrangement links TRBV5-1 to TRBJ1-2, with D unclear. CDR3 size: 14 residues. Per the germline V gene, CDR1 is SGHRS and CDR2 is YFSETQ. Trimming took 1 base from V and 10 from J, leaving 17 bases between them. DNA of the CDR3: TGCGCCAGCAGCTTGATGATGGACGGACGGGACTACACCTTC. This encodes CASSLMMDGRDYTF.

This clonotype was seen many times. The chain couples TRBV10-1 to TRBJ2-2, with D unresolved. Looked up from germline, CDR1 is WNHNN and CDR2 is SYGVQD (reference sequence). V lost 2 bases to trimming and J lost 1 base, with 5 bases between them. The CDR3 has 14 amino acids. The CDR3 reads CASSEVGNTGELFF. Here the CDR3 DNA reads TGCGCCAGCAGTGAGGTGGGGAACACCGGGGAGCTGTTTTTT.

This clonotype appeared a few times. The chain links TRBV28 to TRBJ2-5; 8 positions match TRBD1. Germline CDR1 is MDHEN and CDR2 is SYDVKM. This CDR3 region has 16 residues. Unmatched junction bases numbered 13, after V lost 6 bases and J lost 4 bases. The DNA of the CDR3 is TGTGCCAGCAGCAATGACAGGGGTTCTTGGGGAGAGACCCAGTACTTC. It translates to CASSNDRGSWGETQYF.

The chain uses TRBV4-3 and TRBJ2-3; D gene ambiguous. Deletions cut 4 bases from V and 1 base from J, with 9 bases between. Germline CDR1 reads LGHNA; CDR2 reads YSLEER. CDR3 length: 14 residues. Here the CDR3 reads CASSRRVGTDTQYF. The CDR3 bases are TGCGCCAGCAGCCGCCGGGTCGGCACAGATACGCAGTATTTT.

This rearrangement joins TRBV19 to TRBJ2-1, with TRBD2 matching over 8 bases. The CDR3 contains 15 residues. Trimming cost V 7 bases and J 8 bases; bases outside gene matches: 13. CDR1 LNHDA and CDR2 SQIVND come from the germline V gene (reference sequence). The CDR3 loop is CASTFRGGQEDEQFF. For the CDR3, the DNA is TGTGCCAGTACTTTCCGCGGGGGGCAGGAGGATGAGCAGTTCTTC.

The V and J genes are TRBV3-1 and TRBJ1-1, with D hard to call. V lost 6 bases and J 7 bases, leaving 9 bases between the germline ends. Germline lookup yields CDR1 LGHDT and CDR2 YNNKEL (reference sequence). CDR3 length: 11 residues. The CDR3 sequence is CASRAGGEAFF. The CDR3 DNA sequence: TGTGCCAGCAGAGCCGGAGGTGAAGCTTTCTTT.

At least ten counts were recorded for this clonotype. The CDR3 reads CASSHSSGGWGGYTF. In nucleotides, the CDR3 is TGTGCCAGCAGCCATTCATCAGGGGGCTGGGGTGGCTACACCTTC. This rearrangement joins TRBV7-2 to TRBJ1-2, with 8 bases matching TRBD1. CDR1 SGHTA and CDR2 FQGNSA come from the germline V gene. There are 15 residues in the CDR3. The V gene end was trimmed by 5 bases and the J gene end by 7 bases; junction bases not matched to a gene: 12.

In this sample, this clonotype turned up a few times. The CDR3 is CASSELSRGHGTGELFF. CDR3 bases: TGTGCCAGCAGTGAATTGAGCAGGGGGCACGGCACCGGGGAGCTGTTTTTT. The chain couples TRBV25-1 to TRBJ2-2; 8 bases map to TRBD1. V gave up 1 base and J gave up 4 bases; unmatched junction bases: 8. CDR1 MGHDK and CDR2 SYGVNS come from the germline V gene. The CDR3 sequence is 17 residues long.

The CDR3 DNA reads TGTGCCAGCAGCTCGGACAGGGAGAATGAGCAGTTCTTC. Translated: CASSSDRENEQFF. This chain joins TRBV11-2 and TRBJ2-1; 8 bases are shared with TRBD1. The J segment lost 7 bases and the V segment lost 4 bases, leaving 3 bases of the junction unmatched. Germline V gene sequence: CDR1 SGHAT, CDR2 FQNNGV. This CDR3 is 13 amino acids long.

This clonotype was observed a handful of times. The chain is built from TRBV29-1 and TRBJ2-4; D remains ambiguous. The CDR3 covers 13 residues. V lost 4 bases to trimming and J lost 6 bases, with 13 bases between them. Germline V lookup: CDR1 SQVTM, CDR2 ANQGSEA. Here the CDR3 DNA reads TGCAGCGTTGGGGCAAGTGCTCGAAACATTCAGTACTTC. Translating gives CSVGASARNIQYF.

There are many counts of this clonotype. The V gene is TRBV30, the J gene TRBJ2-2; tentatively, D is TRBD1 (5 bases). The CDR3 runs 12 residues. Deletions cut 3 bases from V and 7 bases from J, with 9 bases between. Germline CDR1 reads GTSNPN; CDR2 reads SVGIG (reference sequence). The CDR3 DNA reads TGTGCCTGGAGGACAGACCACGGGGAGCTGTTTTTT. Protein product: CAWRTDHGELFF.

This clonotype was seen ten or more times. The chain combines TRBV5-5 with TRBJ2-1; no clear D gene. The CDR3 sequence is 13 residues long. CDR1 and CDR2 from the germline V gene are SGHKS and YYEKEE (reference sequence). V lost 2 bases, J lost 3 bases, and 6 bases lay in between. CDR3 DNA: TGTGCCAGCAGCTTTCGCTACTACAATGAGCAGTTCTTC. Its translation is CASSFRYYNEQFF.

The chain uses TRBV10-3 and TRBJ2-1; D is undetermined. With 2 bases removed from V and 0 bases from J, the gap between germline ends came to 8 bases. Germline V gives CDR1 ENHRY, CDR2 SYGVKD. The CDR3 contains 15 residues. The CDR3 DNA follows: TGTGCCATCAGTGAGAGTAGGAGCTCCTACAATGAGCAGTTCTTC. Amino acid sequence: CAISESRSSYNEQFF.

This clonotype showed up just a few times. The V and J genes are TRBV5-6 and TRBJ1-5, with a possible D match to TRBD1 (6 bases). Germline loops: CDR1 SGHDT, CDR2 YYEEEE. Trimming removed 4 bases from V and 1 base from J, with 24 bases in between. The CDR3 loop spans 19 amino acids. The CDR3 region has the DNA TGTGCCAGCAGCAAAAGTCCTTGGACAGAGTTAATCAGCAATCAGCCCCAGCATTTT. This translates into CASSKSPWTELISNQPQHF.

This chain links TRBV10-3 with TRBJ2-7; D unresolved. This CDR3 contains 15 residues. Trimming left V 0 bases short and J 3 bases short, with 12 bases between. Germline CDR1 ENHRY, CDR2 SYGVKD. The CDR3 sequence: CAISESADIYYEQYF. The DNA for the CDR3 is TGTGCCATCAGTGAGTCGGCAGATATTTACTACGAGCAGTACTTC.

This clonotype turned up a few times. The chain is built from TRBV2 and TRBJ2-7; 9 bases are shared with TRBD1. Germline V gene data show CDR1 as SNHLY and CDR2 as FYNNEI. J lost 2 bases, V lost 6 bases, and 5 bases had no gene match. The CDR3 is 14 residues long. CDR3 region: CASRKTGGAYEQYF. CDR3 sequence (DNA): TGTGCCAGCAGGAAGACAGGGGGTGCCTACGAGCAGTACTTC. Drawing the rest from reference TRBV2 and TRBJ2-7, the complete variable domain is EPEVTQTPSHQVTQMGQEVILRCVPISNHLYFYWYRQILGQKVEFLVSFYNNEISEKSEIFDDQFSVERPDGSNFTLKIRSTKLEDSAMYFCASRKTGGAYEQYFGPGTRLTVT.

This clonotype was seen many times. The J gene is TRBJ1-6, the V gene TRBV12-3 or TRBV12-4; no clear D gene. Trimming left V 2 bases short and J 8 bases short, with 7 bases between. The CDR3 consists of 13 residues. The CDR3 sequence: CASSLIRDSPLHF. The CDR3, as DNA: TGTGCCAGCAGTTTAATTAGAGATTCACCCCTCCACTTT.

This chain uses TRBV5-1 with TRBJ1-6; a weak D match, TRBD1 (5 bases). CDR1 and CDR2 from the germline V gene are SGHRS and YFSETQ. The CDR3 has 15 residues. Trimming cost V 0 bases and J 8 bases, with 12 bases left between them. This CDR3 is CASSLAREGDSPLHF. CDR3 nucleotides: TGCGCCAGCAGCTTGGCGCGAGAAGGGGATTCACCCCTCCACTTT.

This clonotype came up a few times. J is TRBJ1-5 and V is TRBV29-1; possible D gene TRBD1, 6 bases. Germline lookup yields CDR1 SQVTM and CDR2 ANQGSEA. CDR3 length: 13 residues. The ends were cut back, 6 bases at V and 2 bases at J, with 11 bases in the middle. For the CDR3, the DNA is TGCAGCGTGAAAGGGGGGGGCAATCAGCCCCAGCATTTT. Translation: CSVKGGGNQPQHF.

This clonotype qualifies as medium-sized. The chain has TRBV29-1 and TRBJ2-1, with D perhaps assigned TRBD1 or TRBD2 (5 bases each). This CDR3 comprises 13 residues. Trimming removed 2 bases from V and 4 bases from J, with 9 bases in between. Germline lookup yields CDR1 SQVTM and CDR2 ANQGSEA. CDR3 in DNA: TGCAGCGTTGAACGAGGGGCTTACAATGAGCAGTTCTTC. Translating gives CSVERGAYNEQFF.

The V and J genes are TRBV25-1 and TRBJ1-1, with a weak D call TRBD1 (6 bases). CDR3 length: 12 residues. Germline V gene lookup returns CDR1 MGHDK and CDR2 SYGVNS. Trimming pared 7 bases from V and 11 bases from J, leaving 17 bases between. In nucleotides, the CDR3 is TGTGCCAGCACCAATACAGGGATCGGGGCTTTCTTT. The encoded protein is CASTNTGIGAFF.

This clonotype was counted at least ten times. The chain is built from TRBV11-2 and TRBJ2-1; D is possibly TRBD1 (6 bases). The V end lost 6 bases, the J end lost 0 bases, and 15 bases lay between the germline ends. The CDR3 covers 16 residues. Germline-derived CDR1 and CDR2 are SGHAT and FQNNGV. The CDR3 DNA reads TGTGCCAGCAGTCTCACCGGGACACGCTCCTACAATGAGCAGTTCTTC. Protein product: CASSLTGTRSYNEQFF.

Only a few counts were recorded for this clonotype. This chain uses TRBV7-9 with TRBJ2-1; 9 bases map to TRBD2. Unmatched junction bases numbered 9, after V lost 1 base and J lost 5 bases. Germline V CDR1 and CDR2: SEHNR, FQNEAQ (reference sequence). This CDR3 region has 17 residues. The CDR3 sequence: CASSLGRSQRGDNEQFF. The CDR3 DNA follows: TGTGCCAGCAGCTTAGGGAGGAGCCAGCGGGGGGACAATGAGCAGTTCTTC.

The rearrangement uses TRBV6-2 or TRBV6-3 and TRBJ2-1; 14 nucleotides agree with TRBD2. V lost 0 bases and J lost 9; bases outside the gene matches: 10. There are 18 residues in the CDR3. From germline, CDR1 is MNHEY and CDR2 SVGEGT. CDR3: CASSYSGGGLAGGGEQFF. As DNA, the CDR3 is TGTGCCAGCAGTTACTCAGGGGGTGGACTAGCGGGGGGCGGTGAGCAGTTCTTC.

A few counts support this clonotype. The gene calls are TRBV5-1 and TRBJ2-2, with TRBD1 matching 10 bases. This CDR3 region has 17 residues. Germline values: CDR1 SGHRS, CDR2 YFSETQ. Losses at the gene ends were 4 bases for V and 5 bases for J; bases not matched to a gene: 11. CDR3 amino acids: CASSIIPGQGSTGELFF. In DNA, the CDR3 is TGCGCCAGCAGCATCATCCCGGGACAGGGGTCGACCGGGGAGCTGTTTTTT. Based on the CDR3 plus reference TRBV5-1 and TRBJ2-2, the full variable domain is KAGVTQTPRYLIKTRGQQVTLSCSPISGHRSVSWYQQTPGQGLQFLFEYFSETQRNKGNFPGRFSGRQFSNSRSEMNVSTLELGDSALYLCASSIIPGQGSTGELFFGEGSRLTVL.

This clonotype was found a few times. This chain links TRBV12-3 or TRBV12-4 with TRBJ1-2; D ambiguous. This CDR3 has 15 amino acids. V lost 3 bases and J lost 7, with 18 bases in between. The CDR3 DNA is TGTGCCAGCAGTTTGGAGCAGGTTTCCTCTCGTGGCTACACCTTC. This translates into CASSLEQVSSRGYTF.

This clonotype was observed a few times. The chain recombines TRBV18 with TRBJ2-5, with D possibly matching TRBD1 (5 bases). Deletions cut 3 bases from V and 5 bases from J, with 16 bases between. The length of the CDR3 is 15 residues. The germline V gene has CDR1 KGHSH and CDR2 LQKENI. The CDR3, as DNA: TGTGCCAGCTCACCGCAGACTCAGGGATTGGAGACCCAGTACTTC. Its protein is CASSPQTQGLETQYF.

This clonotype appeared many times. This CDR3 reads CASSLPIQGGVTYEQYV. In nucleotides, the CDR3 is TGTGCCAGCAGTTTACCAATCCAGGGAGGAGTAACCTACGAGCAGTACGTC. The V call is TRBV28, the J call TRBJ2-7, with TRBD2 as a possible D gene (6 bases). Between the trimmed V and J ends, which lost 2 bases and 2 bases, there was a span of 19 bases. Germline V CDR1 and CDR2: MDHEN, SYDVKM. CDR3 length: 17 residues.

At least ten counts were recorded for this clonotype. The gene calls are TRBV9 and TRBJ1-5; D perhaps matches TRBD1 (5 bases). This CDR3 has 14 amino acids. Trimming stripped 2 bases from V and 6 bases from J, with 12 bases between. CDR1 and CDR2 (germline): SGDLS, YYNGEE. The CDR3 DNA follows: TGTGCCAGCAGCGTTGGGGGGGACGGTCAGCCCCAGCATTTT. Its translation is CASSVGGDGQPQHF.